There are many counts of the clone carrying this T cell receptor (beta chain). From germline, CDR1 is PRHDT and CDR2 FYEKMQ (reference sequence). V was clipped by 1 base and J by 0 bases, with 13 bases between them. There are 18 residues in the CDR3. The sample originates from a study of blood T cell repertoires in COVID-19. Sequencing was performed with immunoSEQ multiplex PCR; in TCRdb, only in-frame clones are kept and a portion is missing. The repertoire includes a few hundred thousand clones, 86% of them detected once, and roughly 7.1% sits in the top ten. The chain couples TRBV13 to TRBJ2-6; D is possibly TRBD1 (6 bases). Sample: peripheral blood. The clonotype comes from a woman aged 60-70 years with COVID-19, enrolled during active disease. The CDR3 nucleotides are TGTGCCAGCAGCTTAGCGGGGACATCTCACTCTGGGGCCAACGTCCTGACTTTC. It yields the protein CASSLAGTSHSGANVLTF. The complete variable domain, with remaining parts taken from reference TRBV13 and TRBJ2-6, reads AAGVIQSPRHLIKEKRETATLKCYPIPRHDTVYWYQQGPGQDPQFLISFYEKMQSDKGSIPDRFSAQQFSDYHSELNMSSLELGDSALYFCASSLAGTSHSGANVLTFGAGSRLTVL.